This is a list of T cell receptor beta chains from one sample in a study of human T cells and chemical hapten exposure. TCRdb itself ran the RACE reads through MiXCR, one entry per CDR3 protein. The data contain 300,000 to 450,000 distinct CDR3 sequences, 4% to 6% of them singletons. Here the sequenced sample was whole blood, taken in connection with sensitization to the hapten diphenylcyclopropenone (DPC). The source is a woman in her 50s with alopecia areata. Some clones in this sample may be carry-over from other donors' samples. The CDR3 runs from the conserved cysteine through the conserved F or W. The D gene is left open where the match is weak. The size of a clone is reported for some rows only, either as once, few or many, or as a class for expanded clones.

few,TRBV18,TRBJ1-5,-,CASSPNRQGGQPQHF,TGTGCCAGCTCACCAAACCGCCAGGGCGGACAGCCCCAGCATTTT
few,TRBV2,TRBJ1-4,TRBD1,CASTRDRTTTNEKLFF,TGTGCCAGCACCCGGGACAGGACAACAACTAATGAAAAACTGTTTTTT
-,TRBV6-1,TRBJ2-7,-,CASGGLYEQYF,TGTGCCAGCGGGGGATTATACGAGCAGTACTTC
few,TRBV7-2,TRBJ2-1,-,CASSLAWLSSRVDEQFF,TGTGCCAGCAGCTTAGCCTGGCTTAGTAGTCGGGTGGATGAGCAGTTCTTC
few,TRBV1,TRBJ2-5,-,CTSTGSGGGCQETQYF,TGCACCAGCACCGGGAGTGGCGGGGGGTGCCAAGAGACCCAGTACTTC
few,TRBV11-1,TRBJ1-6,TRBD1,CASSLEQGASPLHF,TGTGCCAGCAGCTTAGAACAGGGGGCTTCACCCCTCCACTTT
many,TRBV12-3/TRBV12-4,TRBJ2-5,-,CATSPGAQETQYF,TGTGCCACCTCTCCCGGGGCCCAAGAGACCCAGTACTTC
few,TRBV20-1,TRBJ1-2,-,CSARDGRIYGYTF,TGCAGTGCTAGAGATGGACGGATCTATGGCTACACCTTC
many,TRBV5-8,TRBJ1-1,-,CASSSLYMNTEAFF,TGTGCCAGCAGCTCCCTCTACATGAACACTGAAGCTTTCTTT
few,TRBV29-1,TRBJ1-1,-,CSVDSMNTEAFF,TGCAGCGTTGACAGTATGAACACTGAAGCTTTCTTT
few,TRBV18,TRBJ2-6,-,CASSHKGRGLGANVLTF,TGTGCCAGCTCCCACAAAGGTCGGGGGCTTGGGGCCAACGTCCTGACTTTC
-,TRBV6-2/TRBV6-3,TRBJ2-2,TRBD2,CASIYRLAGVKNTGELFF,TGTGCCAGCATCTACAGGCTAGCGGGAGTAAAAAACACCGGGGAGCTGTTTTTT
few,TRBV28,TRBJ2-5,TRBD2,CASASSGRLYQETQYF,TGTGCCAGCGCCTCTAGCGGGAGGTTGTACCAAGAGACCCAGTACTTC
many,TRBV10-2,TRBJ2-5,-,CASSEGGSPQETQYF,TGCGCCAGCAGTGAAGGGGGGTCCCCGCAAGAGACCCAGTACTTC
few,TRBV7-9,TRBJ1-1,TRBD1,CASRDRGPDTEAFF,TGTGCCAGCAGGGACAGGGGGCCGGACACTGAAGCTTTCTTT
few,TRBV9,TRBJ2-3,TRBD2,CASSRTSGRSSFGTQYF,TGTGCCAGCAGCAGGACTAGCGGGAGGTCCTCCTTCGGGACGCAGTATTTT
few,TRBV9,TRBJ2-2,TRBD1,CASSVGGNFRTGNTGELFF,TGTGCCAGCAGCGTAGGGGGGAATTTTAGGACAGGGAACACCGGGGAGCTGTTTTTT
few,TRBV6-5,TRBJ1-4,-,CASTPPGEKLFF,TGTGCCAGCACCCCGCCGGGAGAAAAACTGTTTTTT
-,TRBV18,TRBJ2-1,TRBD1,CASSPLTGGEEQFF,TGTGCCAGCTCACCACTGACAGGGGGCGAAGAGCAGTTCTTC
many,TRBV4-3,TRBJ2-5,-,CASSQGLVKETQYF,TGCGCCAGCAGCCAGGGACTGGTAAAAGAGACCCAGTACTTC
few,TRBV12-3/TRBV12-4,TRBJ1-5,-,CASSRQANSNQPQHF,TGTGCCAGCAGTAGACAGGCTAATAGCAATCAGCCCCAGCATTTT
many,TRBV11-2,TRBJ2-1,-,CASSSSAGARRNEQFF,TGTGCCAGCAGCTCCTCGGCGGGGGCTAGGCGCAATGAGCAGTTCTTC
many,TRBV7-2,TRBJ2-3,-,CASSDLDLPTDTQYF,TGTGCCAGCAGCGACCTGGACCTCCCCACAGATACGCAGTATTTT
few,TRBV5-4,TRBJ1-4,TRBD1,CASSLNPFGQEKKLFF,TGTGCCAGCAGCTTGAACCCCTTCGGACAGGAGAAAAAACTGTTTTTT
-,TRBV12-3/TRBV12-4,TRBJ2-5,TRBD1,CASSFKGGAAETQYF,TGTGCCAGCAGTTTCAAAGGGGGCGCGGCAGAGACCCAGTACTTC
few,TRBV7-2,TRBJ1-5,-,CASSLTHGSNQPQHF,TGTGCCAGCAGCTTAACACACGGTAGCAATCAGCCCCAGCATTTT